Presented here are 2 T cell receptor beta chains from one specimen sequenced in a study of identical twins. TCRdb reprocessed the 5' RACE reads via MiXCR and lists one record per CDR3 protein. The table shows a few hundred thousand distinct CDR3 sequences, with around 8.8% occurring only once. The data also belong to a second study, concerning yellow fever vaccine responses in identical twins.

The sequenced sample was CD8+ T cells sorted from blood. The receptors were gathered from a woman aged 18 to 35 in good health.

The chain has TRBV7-3 and TRBJ2-2, with 7 positions matching TRBD1. This CDR3 region has 15 residues. V was clipped by 4 bases and J by 6 bases; unmatched bases: 8. Germline CDR1 SGHTA, CDR2 FQGTGA. The CDR3 coding sequence is TGTGCCAGCAGCTCCGGGACAGCTGAGCCCGGGGAGCTGTTTTTT. Translated, it gives CASSSGTAEPGELFF.

This clonotype was recorded many times. The gene calls are TRBV29-1 and TRBJ2-2, with TRBD1 as a possible D gene (7 bases). The CDR3 is 16 amino acids. Per the germline V gene, CDR1 is SQVTM and CDR2 is ANQGSEA. V was cut by 3 bases and J by 0 bases, with 14 bases left in between. CDR3 nucleotides: TGCAGCGTTGAGACTAGGCAGGGGGCGAACACCGGGGAGCTGTTTTTT. Translating gives CSVETRQGANTGELFF.